This TCR beta chain was found in a study of T cells after yellow fever vaccination. General study points: A limited proportion of clonotypes was detected within both the CD4 and CD8 compartments. There were almost no vaccine-responding clonotypes detectable in the sorted memory subsets on day 0.

Trimming shortened V by 5 bases and J by 6 bases, and 16 bases separated the two germline ends. The CDR3 has 14 residues. UMIs were added to TCR cDNA along with a universal primer site when it was made by 5'RACE template switching. MiXCR was run by TCRdb on the 5' RACE reads, yielding one entry per CDR3 protein. The data show roughly 32,000 distinct CDR3 sequences, 10% seen once. Comment on this clonotype: A much larger clonotype is one base distant, so this may be a read error.

This sequence originates from a man aged 18 to 29 who received the YFV17D yellow fever vaccine. V usage is TRBV12-3 or TRBV12-4 and J usage is TRBJ1-2; weak D call: TRBD1 (5 bases). The sequences come from PBMCs, either bulk or a sorted T-cell subset (CD4+, CD8+, memory, or dextramer-sorted; not recorded which), collected more than 14 days after the first yellow fever vaccination. CDR3 sequence: CASSHQSGHDGYTF. For the CDR3, the DNA is TGTGCCAGCAGTCACCAATCGGGGCACGATGGCTACACCTTC.